Below, 27 T cell receptor beta chains from the same sample are listed, as sequenced in a study of cytomegalovirus exposure and HLA in healthy donors (TCRdb year 2017). Library prep was done by the immunoSEQ multiplex PCR assay. For the multiplex PCR, a mixture combining 60 forward primers for TCR Vbeta segments and 13 reverse primers for TCR Jbeta segments was used. TCRdb retrieved this table from immuneACCESS and kept in-frame rearrangements only. Not all clones are present; in checked studies, unresolved V genes account for under half, and no reason is known for the remainder. This sample lists around 90,000 clones; over 65% were detected once. About 3.8% of the sample belongs to the ten largest clones. The sample comprised PBMCs. The origin of the receptors is a man in his forties or fifties in good health and CMV-seronegative.

V is TRBV7-2 and J is TRBJ2-1; tentative D call: TRBD2 (6 bases). Trimming removed 2 bases from V and 0 bases from J, with 8 bases in between. The CDR3 covers 15 residues. Germline CDR1 reads SGHTA; CDR2 reads FQGNSA. CDR3 protein: CASSLTGGSYNEQFF. The CDR3 DNA sequence: TGTGCCAGCAGCTTAACCGGGGGCTCCTACAATGAGCAGTTCTTC.

CDR3 nucleotide sequence: TGTGCCAGCAGCCCGACAGGCAGAACTGAAGCTTTCTTT. This sequence encodes CASSPTGRTEAFF. This sequence joins TRBV27 and TRBJ1-1; D is possibly TRBD1 (6 bases). The CDR3 is 13 residues long. Germline V gene lookup returns CDR1 MNHEY and CDR2 SMNVEV (reference sequence). V was cut by 6 bases and J by 5 bases, with 13 bases left in between.

V gene TRBV27 combines with J gene TRBJ2-7; no clear D. CDR1 is MNHEY, CDR2 SMNVEV, per germline (reference sequence). The CDR3 extends over 14 amino acids. Between the trimmed V and J ends, which lost 7 bases and 5 bases, there was a span of 18 bases. The chain's CDR3 is CASNPAARPDEQYF. CDR3 in DNA: TGTGCCAGCAATCCCGCGGCCCGCCCGGACGAGCAGTACTTC.

V gene TRBV4-3 combines with J gene TRBJ1-5; D gene unclear. The CDR3 totals 15 residues. The V gene's germline CDR1 is LGHNA and CDR2 YSLEER. Trimming took off 0 bases at V and 6 bases at J, with 12 bases between the two ends. The CDR3 here is CASSQDSTDTQPQHF. In DNA, the CDR3 is TGCGCCAGCAGCCAAGATTCAACAGACACTCAGCCCCAGCATTTT.

The J gene is TRBJ2-1, the V gene TRBV5-8, with 11 bases matching TRBD2. Trimming at V came to 3 bases and at J to 4 bases, leaving 3 bases not matched to a gene. From germline, CDR1 is SGHTS and CDR2 YDEGEE. The CDR3 sequence is 15 residues long. The CDR3 loop is CASSWGLADYNEQFF. CDR3 DNA: TGTGCCAGCAGCTGGGGACTAGCGGATTACAATGAGCAGTTCTTC.

The J gene is TRBJ2-5, the V gene TRBV5-8, with 15 nucleotides matching TRBD2. The CDR3 totals 19 residues. Germline CDR1 is SGHTS and CDR2 is YDEGEE. Losses at the gene ends were 4 bases for V and 4 bases for J; bases not matched to a gene: 14. This chain's CDR3 is CASSLAQGLGLAGGETQYF. The CDR3 coding sequence is TGTGCCAGCAGCCTAGCACAGGGCCTGGGACTAGCGGGAGGAGAGACCCAGTACTTC.

The chain joins TRBV2 to TRBJ1-1; TRBD1 aligns across 7 bases. CDR1 and CDR2 (germline): SNHLY, FYNNEI. The V segment lost 3 bases and the J segment 7 bases; nucleotides outside the gene matches: 11. CDR3 length: 15 amino acids. The CDR3 loop is CASSEGLGRTGEAFF. DNA of the CDR3: TGTGCCAGCAGTGAGGGTCTAGGACGGACAGGTGAAGCTTTCTTT.

The J gene is TRBJ1-1, the V gene TRBV27; a weak D match, TRBD1 (5 bases). Trimming took off 2 bases at V and 2 bases at J, with 15 bases between the two ends. The CDR3 is 16 amino acids. Germline values: CDR1 MNHEY, CDR2 SMNVEV (reference sequence). Written as DNA, the CDR3 is TGTGCCAGCAGTTTACTCGGTAGGGGATTAAACACTGAAGCTTTCTTT. It is translated as CASSLLGRGLNTEAFF.

The chain is built from TRBV5-6 and TRBJ2-2, with D possibly matching TRBD1 (6 bases). CDR3 length equals 12 residues. Trimming shortened V by 5 bases and J by 7 bases, and 9 bases separated the two germline ends. CDR1 and CDR2 (germline): SGHDT, YYEEEE. In DNA, the CDR3 is TGTGCCAGCAGTTCAGGGGACGGGGAGCTGTTTTTT. This gives the protein CASSSGDGELFF.

This chain links TRBV19 with TRBJ1-2, with TRBD1 matching over 7 bases. The CDR3 extends over 13 amino acids. With V trimmed by 3 bases and J by 7 bases, 5 bases remained unmatched. The V gene's germline CDR1 is LNHDA and CDR2 SQIVND (reference sequence). The CDR3 is CASSMRQGRGYTF. Written as DNA, the CDR3 is TGTGCCAGTAGTATGAGACAGGGTCGTGGCTACACCTTC.

This sequence joins TRBV28 and TRBJ2-1; TRBD1 aligns across 7 bases. Germline V gives CDR1 MDHEN, CDR2 SYDVKM. J gave up 6 bases and V 5 bases, and 13 bases lay outside the gene matches. The CDR3 loop spans 16 amino acids. The CDR3 sequence: CASSAYRGRLLNEQFF. CDR3 coding DNA: TGTGCCAGCAGTGCGTACAGGGGCCGGCTCCTCAATGAGCAGTTCTTC.

The rearrangement uses TRBV28 and TRBJ2-3, with TRBD2 as a possible D gene (7 bases). From germline, CDR1 is MDHEN and CDR2 SYDVKM. The CDR3 is 15 amino acids. V shed 8 bases and J shed 3 bases, with 18 bases lying between them. CDR3 sequence: CASGGIGGGTDTQYF. The CDR3 nucleotides are TGTGCCAGCGGGGGGATAGGGGGGGGGACAGATACGCAGTATTTT.

The chain uses TRBV27 and TRBJ2-3, with 11 nucleotides matching TRBD2. CDR3 length: 16 amino acids. Losses at the gene ends were 2 bases for V and 5 bases for J; bases not matched to a gene: 6. In germline, CDR1 is MNHEY, CDR2 SMNVEV (reference sequence). CDR3 protein: CASSLGLAGGEDTQYF. CDR3 in DNA: TGTGCCAGCAGTTTAGGGCTAGCGGGAGGAGAAGATACGCAGTATTTT.

The gene calls are TRBV7-2 and TRBJ2-1; D unclear. Germline assignment: CDR1 SGHTA and CDR2 FQGNSA. The CDR3 sequence is 16 residues long. Between the trimmed V and J ends, which lost 1 base and 6 bases, there was a span of 16 bases. The CDR3 is CASSLVEHTAGNEQFF. The DNA for the CDR3 is TGTGCCAGCAGCTTAGTCGAGCATACAGCAGGCAATGAGCAGTTCTTC.

This chain links TRBV5-1 with TRBJ2-7; 7 bases are a match to TRBD2. The V gene's germline CDR1 is SGHRS and CDR2 YFSETQ. There are 15 residues in the CDR3. V lost 3 bases, J lost 4 bases, and 10 bases stayed unmatched. As DNA, the CDR3 is TGCGCCAGCAGCTGGGGGGGAGGGTCCAGTTACGAGCAGTACTTC. Its protein product is CASSWGGGSSYEQYF.

The gene calls are TRBV5-1 and TRBJ1-1; 8 positions match TRBD1. Trimming removed 6 bases from V and 4 bases from J; junction bases left unmatched: 5. The CDR3 totals 13 residues. The germline V gene encodes CDR1 SGHRS and CDR2 YFSETQ. The CDR3 loop is CASTVDRGTEAFF. In nucleotides, the CDR3 is TGCGCCAGCACAGTAGACAGGGGCACTGAAGCTTTCTTT.

The rearrangement links TRBV10-3 to TRBJ2-7; D not resolved. The CDR3 totals 12 residues. The ends were cut back, 10 bases at V and 2 bases at J, with 12 bases in the middle. In germline, CDR1 is ENHRY, CDR2 SYGVKD. The CDR3 bases are TGTGCCACGCTGAGCGACGCCTACGAGCAGTACTTC. Its protein product is CATLSDAYEQYF.

The rearrangement joins TRBV7-6 to TRBJ2-5; TRBD1 agrees at 10 bases. The CDR3 has 15 residues. Germline-derived CDR1 and CDR2 are SGHVS and FNYEAQ. V trimming: 2 bases; J trimming: 5 bases; junction bases outside the gene matches: 5. DNA of the CDR3: TGTGCCAGCAGCTTAACGGGACAGGGGAGGGAGACCCAGTACTTC. Protein: CASSLTGQGRETQYF. Full variable domain (rest looked up from reference TRBV7-6 and TRBJ2-5): GAGVSQSPRYKVTKRGQDVALRCDPISGHVSLYWYRQALGQGPEFLTYFNYEAQQDKSGLPNDRFSAERPEGSISTLTIQRTEQRDSAMYRCASSLTGQGRETQYFGPGTRLLVL.

The J gene is TRBJ1-1, the V gene TRBV5-1; maybe TRBD1 (6 bases). The CDR3 runs 14 residues. The V end was cut by 4 bases, the J end by 4 bases, with 14 bases between. Germline-derived CDR1 and CDR2 are SGHRS and YFSETQ. The CDR3 DNA sequence: TGCGCCAGCAGCCTGACAGGAAGGGGCACTGAAGCTTTCTTT. As protein: CASSLTGRGTEAFF.

Of note for this clone: Other nucleotide sequences from this sample produce the same CDR3. This chain uses TRBV5-1 with TRBJ2-7; tentative D call: TRBD1 (6 bases). Germline V gene data show CDR1 as SGHRS and CDR2 as YFSETQ. The V and J ends lost 0 bases and 2 bases respectively, with 9 bases between them. The CDR3 is made up of 14 amino acids. CDR3 amino acids: CASSLGDRTYEQYF. The CDR3 DNA reads TGCGCCAGCAGCTTGGGAGACAGGACCTACGAGCAGTACTTC.

The V call is TRBV7-9, the J call TRBJ1-1; D perhaps matches TRBD1 (5 bases). The V end was cut by 0 bases, the J end by 5 bases, with 10 bases between. In germline, CDR1 is SEHNR, CDR2 FQNEAQ (reference sequence). There are 14 residues in the CDR3. CDR3: CASSLALPGTEAFF. The DNA of the CDR3 is TGTGCCAGCAGCTTAGCGCTACCAGGGACTGAAGCTTTCTTT.

V usage is TRBV27 and J usage is TRBJ1-5, with D perhaps matching TRBD1 (5 bases). Germline lookup yields CDR1 MNHEY and CDR2 SMNVEV (reference sequence). The V end was cut by 1 base, the J end by 6 bases, with 10 bases between. This CDR3 has 14 residues. The CDR3 coding sequence is TGTGCCAGCAGTTTATTGGGGGAGGGTCAGCCCCAGCATTTT. It translates to CASSLLGEGQPQHF.

This clone was counted once. CDR3 sequence: CASSEGHYGYTF. The CDR3 coding sequence is TGCGCCAGCAGTGAGGGGCACTATGGCTACACCTTC. The chain joins TRBV10-2 to TRBJ1-2; D is unresolved. Trimming stripped 2 bases from V and 3 bases from J, with 4 bases between. Germline CDR1 and CDR2: WSHSY and SAAADI. The CDR3 has 12 amino acids.

Details on this clone: The junction differs from germline at one of its ends, possibly a read error. V usage is TRBV7-7 and J usage is TRBJ2-2, with 10 bases fitting TRBD2. Per the germline V gene, CDR1 is SSHAT and CDR2 is FNYEAQ (reference sequence). The CDR3 extends over 15 amino acids. The CDR3 nucleotides are TGTGCTAGCAGCGCCCTAGCGGGAGACGCCGGGGAGCTGTTTTTT. Its translation is CASSALAGDAGELFF.

This chain uses TRBV7-9 with TRBJ2-7; 8 bases align to TRBD1. The CDR3 is made up of 13 amino acids. Germline V gene data show CDR1 as SEHNR and CDR2 as FQNEAQ (reference sequence). The trim removed 3 bases at V and 2 bases at J, leaving 0 bases unmatched. The CDR3 spells CASSLDRAYEQYF. CDR3 nucleotides: TGTGCCAGCAGCTTGGACAGGGCCTACGAGCAGTACTTC.

The CDR3 DNA follows: TGTGCCAGCAGCTCCATGCCGGACAGCATCTACGAGCAGTACTTC. It yields the protein CASSSMPDSIYEQYF. This chain links TRBV11-1 with TRBJ2-7; TRBD1 might be the D (6 bases). The CDR3 runs to 15 residues. Trimming took 4 bases from V and 3 from J, leaving 16 bases between them. Germline V gene sequence: CDR1 SGHAT, CDR2 FQDESV (reference sequence).

This clone was seen once. The V call is TRBV5-4, the J call TRBJ2-2; D is uncertain. Germline lookup yields CDR1 SGHNT and CDR2 YYREEE (reference sequence). Trimming pared 0 bases from V and 3 bases from J, leaving 6 bases between. This CDR3 has 14 amino acids. The CDR3 DNA is TGTGCCAGCAGCTTGGTTCTAGACACCGGGGAGCTGTTTTTT. This codes for CASSLVLDTGELFF.